The TCR beta chain described here comes from a study of T-cell memory formation after mild COVID-19. Study-level information: TCR clusters were mostly confined to one donor each. Study outcomes and limitations: Memory from before infection featured some responding clones, which suggests cross-reactive memory joined.

The length of the CDR3 is 16 residues. CDR1 is DFQATT and CDR2 is SNEGSKA in the germline V gene (reference sequence). The V gene end was trimmed by 4 bases and the J gene end by 0 bases; junction bases not matched to a gene: 8. TCRdb recomputed calls from the 5' RACE reads with MiXCR, one row per CDR3 protein. The profile shows 10,000 to 15,000 distinct CDR3 sequences, roughly 14% of them singletons. This clonotype was detected ten times or more. Its antigen is not known. The receptor was isolated from a man between 18 and 35 years old who had mild COVID-19 (a few samples of this study predate the infection). Cell type and time point are not known. V is TRBV20-1 and J is TRBJ2-3, with 9 positions matching TRBD2. Sequenced sample: PBMCs or a T cell subset sorted from them (not recorded which). The chain's CDR3 is CSAITPAGGSTDTQYF. The CDR3 coding sequence is TGCAGTGCTATTACGCCAGCGGGGGGAAGCACAGATACGCAGTATTTT.